The 32 T cell receptor beta chains below were found in one sample sequenced in a study of shared clonotypes between healthy human individuals (dated by TCRdb to 2020 to 2021). The protocol used for the library was the immunoSEQ multiplex PCR assay. As stored in TCRdb, this immuneACCESS dataset retains in-frame rearrangements with V and J assigned. A fraction of the clones does not appear; measured against another copy, unresolved V genes explain less than half of the discrepancy, and the remainder lacks a known reason. The sample table contains approximately 100,000 clones; only one count was recorded for 68% of them. Under 25% of the sample is held by the ten biggest clonotypes. Source material: memory CD8+ T cells sorted from blood. Read against the paper, the sample's cell subset or site label means: CD45RO+ cells pooled with CCR7-negative TemRA cells. Receptors originate from a young woman in good health.

This clone occurred once. V usage is TRBV11-2 and J usage is TRBJ2-7; 10 bases align to TRBD1. J gave up 1 base and V 5 bases, and 5 bases lay outside the gene matches. Germline values: CDR1 SGHAT, CDR2 FQNNGV. The CDR3 is made up of 15 amino acids. As DNA, the CDR3 is TGTGCCAGCAGCCCTGGACAGGGGGTATCCTACGAGCAGTACTTC. Translating it yields CASSPGQGVSYEQYF.

The V gene is TRBV7-9, the J gene TRBJ2-3; TRBD1 is a possible D gene (6 bases). Trimming shortened V by 5 bases and J by 6 bases, and 12 bases separated the two germline ends. Germline V gene sequence: CDR1 SEHNR, CDR2 FQNEAQ (reference sequence). This CDR3 region has 13 residues. In DNA form, the CDR3 reads TGTGCCAGCAGCGGAATTGGGGGCGATACGCAGTATTTT. Amino acid sequence: CASSGIGGDTQYF.

The sample holds one count of this clone. A read error likely explains this, since a far larger clone differs by one base. This sample includes further DNA sequences coding for the same CDR3. In nucleotides, the CDR3 is TGTGCCAGCAGCTTACAGGACTCTAGCACAGATACGCAATATTTT. This translates into CASSLQDSSTDTQYF. The chain has TRBV6-1 and TRBJ2-3; D tentatively fits TRBD1 or TRBD2 (5 bases each). Per the germline V gene, CDR1 is MNHNS and CDR2 is SASEGT. This CDR3 spans 15 amino acids.

Only a few counts were recorded for this clone. CDR3 DNA sequence: TGTGCCAGCAGTTTATTCCCAGGGGACTCCTACGAGCAGTACTTC. It encodes CASSLFPGDSYEQYF. V and J are TRBV27 and TRBJ2-7, with D perhaps matching TRBD1 (6 bases). Germline-derived CDR1 and CDR2 are MNHEY and SMNVEV (reference sequence). The CDR3 totals 15 residues. The V end was cut by 1 base, the J end by 0 bases, with 10 bases between.

The chain is built from TRBV27 and TRBJ2-1; TRBD2 matches at 9 bases. J gave up 6 bases and V 4 bases, and 7 bases lay outside the gene matches. This CDR3 spans 15 amino acids. The V gene's germline CDR1 is MNHEY and CDR2 SMNVEV (reference sequence). The CDR3 coding sequence is TGTGCCAGCAGTTCGACCGGGACTAGCCTCAATGAGCAGTTCTTC. Translating it yields CASSSTGTSLNEQFF.

On this clone: Other DNA sequences in the sample encode the same CDR3. The chain couples TRBV5-1 to TRBJ2-1; maybe TRBD2 (6 bases). Trimming took 0 bases from V and 4 from J, leaving 11 bases between them. CDR1 and CDR2 from the germline V gene are SGHRS and YFSETQ. The CDR3 is 15 amino acids. The CDR3 loop is CASSLDSGGYNEQFF. As DNA, the CDR3 is TGCGCCAGCAGCTTGGATTCAGGAGGGTACAATGAGCAGTTCTTC.

The chain recombines TRBV10-2 with TRBJ1-2, with D possibly matching TRBD1 (6 bases). Per germline, CDR1 WSHSY and CDR2 SAAADI. The germline V and J ends were trimmed by 3 bases and 6 bases, with 17 bases remaining between them. This CDR3 spans 15 amino acids. The CDR3 sequence: CASSDIVTGFHGYTF. DNA of the CDR3: TGCGCCAGCAGTGATATCGTAACAGGGTTTCATGGCTACACCTTC.

The chain combines TRBV6-4 with TRBJ2-3, with D uncertain. CDR1 is MRHNA, CDR2 SNTAGT, per germline. Deletions cut 5 bases from V and 0 bases from J, with 9 bases between. The CDR3 loop spans 14 amino acids. CDR3 in amino acids: CASSRDGSTDTQYF. In nucleotides, the CDR3 is TGTGCCAGCAGTCGTGACGGGAGCACAGATACGCAGTATTTT.

The V call is TRBV7-8, the J call TRBJ2-7; 8 nucleotides align to TRBD1. V was clipped by 6 bases and J by 4 bases; unmatched bases: 11. The CDR3 covers 15 residues. The germline V gene has CDR1 SGHVS and CDR2 FQNEAQ. The CDR3 sequence is CASSFPGQGTYEQYF. The CDR3 coding sequence is TGTGCCAGCAGTTTCCCCGGACAGGGAACTTACGAGCAGTACTTC.

This clone was seen many times. The chain is built from TRBV11-3 and TRBJ2-1; 10 bases map to TRBD2. Trimming removed 6 bases from V and 8 bases from J; junction bases left unmatched: 10. The CDR3 loop spans 15 amino acids. CDR1 is SGHNT, CDR2 YENEEA, per germline. In nucleotides, the CDR3 is TGTGCCAGCAGTAATGTAGCGGGAGGAGAGGATGAGCAGTTCTTC. It yields the protein CASSNVAGGEDEQFF.

Note on this clone: This may stem from a read error, because a much larger clone lies one nucleotide away. This chain connects TRBV4-1 to TRBJ1-1; D is perhaps TRBD1 (6 bases). This CDR3 contains 13 residues. From germline, CDR1 is MGHRA and CDR2 YSYEKL. CDR3 sequence: CANSPGANTEAFF. CDR3 nucleotide sequence: TGCGCCAACAGCCCAGGGGCGAACACTGAAGCTTTCTTT.

The genes are TRBV29-1 and TRBJ1-3; TRBD1 might be the D (5 bases). Per germline, CDR1 SQVTM and CDR2 ANQGSEA. CDR3 length: 18 amino acids. Trimming stripped 0 bases from V and 0 bases from J, with 18 bases between. CDR3 amino acids: CSVEDRGFHTGSGNTIYF. CDR3 sequence (DNA): TGCAGCGTTGAAGATCGAGGCTTTCACACAGGCTCTGGAAACACCATATATTTT.

The chain couples TRBV28 to TRBJ2-7, with 11 bases that match TRBD2. Germline V gene lookup returns CDR1 MDHEN and CDR2 SYDVKM. The CDR3 spans 17 residues. Trimming took 2 bases from V and 1 from J; bases not matched to a gene: 7. The CDR3 protein is CASSLKGGLADSYEQYF. CDR3 sequence (DNA): TGTGCCAGCAGTTTAAAGGGGGGACTAGCGGATTCCTACGAGCAGTACTTC.

The chain uses TRBV11-2 and TRBJ2-7, with TRBD1 as a possible D gene (5 bases). Trimming cost V 5 bases and J 3 bases, with 14 bases left between them. This CDR3 comprises 14 residues. Germline-derived CDR1 and CDR2 are SGHAT and FQNNGV. Here the CDR3 DNA reads TGTGCCAGCAGCACCCCTGGGGCCTTCTACGAGCAGTACTTC. It yields the protein CASSTPGAFYEQYF.

This chain joins TRBV9 and TRBJ2-1; 8 bases match TRBD1. V was pared by 4 bases and J by 2 bases, with 8 bases of the junction left unmatched. The CDR3 length is 16 residues. Germline CDR1 SGDLS, CDR2 YYNGEE. This CDR3 reads CASSRTGGGTYNEQFF. The CDR3 region has the DNA TGTGCCAGCAGCCGAACAGGGGGTGGTACCTACAATGAGCAGTTCTTC.

This clone was seen only a few times. The J gene is TRBJ1-1, the V gene TRBV28; TRBD1 aligns across 10 bases. The CDR3 consists of 15 residues. The trim removed 5 bases at V and 5 bases at J, leaving 8 bases unmatched. Per the germline V gene, CDR1 is MDHEN and CDR2 is SYDVKM. CDR3 DNA sequence: TGTGCCAGCAGTCCACCCCGGGACAGGGGTACTGAAGCTTTCTTT. This codes for CASSPPRDRGTEAFF.

This clone was seen at least ten times. The chain links TRBV19 to TRBJ1-1; D is possibly TRBD1 (5 bases). The CDR3 contains 14 residues. The germline CDR1 and CDR2 sequences are LNHDA and SQIVND (reference sequence). Trimming cost V 9 bases and J 1 base, with 15 bases left between them. The CDR3 nucleotides read TGTGCCAGCAGCGCCTCGACAGAGAACACTGAAGCTTTCTTT. Amino acid sequence: CASSASTENTEAFF.

CDR3 amino acids: CASSIPRDTLNYNEQFF. CDR3 in DNA: TGTGCCAGTAGTATCCCCCGGGACACCCTGAACTACAATGAGCAGTTCTTC. V gene TRBV19 combines with J gene TRBJ2-1; TRBD1 might be the D (6 bases). The germline V gene encodes CDR1 LNHDA and CDR2 SQIVND (reference sequence). CDR3 length: 17 amino acids. V lost 3 bases and J 3 bases, leaving 18 bases between the germline ends.

The chain has TRBV15 and TRBJ1-4; no clear D gene. This CDR3 is 14 amino acids long. CDR1 LNHNV and CDR2 YYDKDF come from the germline V gene (reference sequence). V lost 9 bases, J lost 5 bases, and 16 bases lay in between. The chain's CDR3 is CATTRPGSNEKLFF. CDR3 in DNA: TGTGCCACTACCCGCCCAGGATCAAATGAAAAACTGTTTTTT.

This clone was observed once. A far bigger clonotype differs at one base, so this is likely a read error. The V gene is TRBV5-2, the J gene TRBJ2-6; TRBD2, as called in the table, went unchecked against the DNA. TRBV5-2 has pseudogene status. The CDR3 length is 18 residues. CDR3 DNA sequence: TGTGCCAGCAGCCAAAACAGTCACGGGGAATCTGGGGCCAACGTCCTGACTTTC. It specifies CASSQNSHGESGANVLTF.

The chain joins TRBV19 to TRBJ2-6; no firm D call. This CDR3 spans 19 amino acids. The germline V and J ends were trimmed by 1 base and 1 base, with 17 bases remaining between them. CDR1 is LNHDA and CDR2 is SQIVND in the germline V gene (reference sequence). The CDR3 nucleotides are TGTGCCAGTAGTATAGCGGTCGCGGTCGAACGGTCTGGGGCCAACGTCCTGACTTTC. Translated: CASSIAVAVERSGANVLTF. Looking up the rest from reference TRBV19 and TRBJ2-6 gives the full variable domain: DGGITQSPKYLFRKEGQNVTLSCEQNLNHDAMYWYRQDPGQGLRLIYYSQIVNDFQKGDIAEGYSVSREKKESFPLTVTSAQKNPTAFYLCASSIAVAVERSGANVLTFGAGSRLTVL.

The chain has TRBV28 and TRBJ1-5, with D possibly matching TRBD1 (6 bases). Germline V gene sequence: CDR1 MDHEN, CDR2 SYDVKM. This CDR3 region has 15 residues. Trimming removed 7 bases from V and 2 bases from J, with 15 bases in between. CDR3 bases: TGTGCCAGCAAGATACAGGGATCAGGCAATCAGCCCCAGCATTTT. It specifies CASKIQGSGNQPQHF.

The chain uses TRBV5-3 and TRBJ2-1; D may match TRBD1 or TRBD2 (7 bases each). TRBV5-3 is labeled an ORF, and its function is uncertain. CDR3 size: 16 residues. Trimming shortened V by 3 bases and J by 5 bases, and 18 bases separated the two germline ends. CDR3 in amino acids: CARSYTGEGKDNEQFF. CDR3 bases: TGTGCCAGAAGCTACACAGGGGAGGGAAAAGACAATGAGCAGTTCTTC.

DNA of the CDR3: TGTGCCAGCGCCACGGATTCCGGGACAGGGAATTACGAGCAGTACTTC. It specifies CASATDSGTGNYEQYF. The genes are TRBV6-6 and TRBJ2-7; 9 bases align to TRBD1. The V and J ends lost 8 bases and 4 bases, in that order; junction bases with no gene match: 15. Per the germline V gene, CDR1 is MNHNY and CDR2 is SVGAGI (reference sequence). This CDR3 contains 16 residues.

The chain is built from TRBV25-1 and TRBJ1-3; D might be TRBD1 (6 bases). Germline V gene lookup returns CDR1 MGHDK and CDR2 SYGVNS. V lost 4 bases and J lost 4, with 14 bases in between. There are 15 residues in the CDR3. The CDR3 DNA sequence: TGTGCCAGCAGTGGTGTAGGACAGAAAGGAAACACCATATATTTT. This translates into CASSGVGQKGNTIYF. The complete variable domain, with remaining parts taken from reference TRBV25-1 and TRBJ1-3, reads EADIYQTPRYLVIGTGKKITLECSQTMGHDKMYWYQQDPGMELHLIHYSYGVNSTEKGDLSSESTVSRIRTEHFPLTLESARPSHTSQYLCASSGVGQKGNTIYFGEGSWLTVV.

This chain joins TRBV18 and TRBJ2-6; D is unresolved. The CDR3 has 14 residues. Trimming took 2 bases from V and 1 from J, leaving 3 bases between them. From germline, CDR1 is KGHSH and CDR2 LQKENI. This chain's CDR3 is CASSPGSGANVLTF. The CDR3 DNA is TGTGCCAGCTCACCAGGTTCTGGGGCCAACGTCCTGACTTTC.

This clone occurred a few times. This chain connects TRBV5-4 to TRBJ1-1; perhaps TRBD1 as D (5 bases). Trimming pared 0 bases from V and 2 bases from J, leaving 17 bases between. The CDR3 loop spans 17 amino acids. Germline V CDR1 and CDR2: SGHNT, YYREEE (reference sequence). CDR3 loop: CASSLGDFREDNTEAFF. The CDR3 DNA sequence: TGTGCCAGCAGCTTGGGGGATTTCAGGGAGGATAACACTGAAGCTTTCTTT.

There are a few counts of this clone. V and J are TRBV2 and TRBJ2-5; the D is unclear. The CDR3 is made up of 14 amino acids. Per the germline V gene, CDR1 is SNHLY and CDR2 is FYNNEI. V was trimmed by 3 bases and J by 5 bases, leaving 13 bases between them. This CDR3 reads CASSDPDLQETQYF. CDR3 DNA: TGTGCCAGCAGTGACCCAGATTTACAGGAGACCCAGTACTTC.

This clone showed up just a few times. V usage is TRBV5-8 and J usage is TRBJ2-2; 7 bases agree with TRBD1. This CDR3 contains 15 residues. CDR1 is SGHTS and CDR2 is YDEGEE in the germline V gene. Unmatched junction bases numbered 13, after V lost 9 bases and J lost 5 bases. In DNA form, the CDR3 reads TGTGCCACAAAAATAGGTGACAGGGAGACCGGGGAGCTGTTTTTT. Encoded protein: CATKIGDRETGELFF.

The chain has TRBV27 and TRBJ2-1, with TRBD2 matching 9 bases. The CDR3 is 15 amino acids. Germline assignment: CDR1 MNHEY and CDR2 SMNVEV (reference sequence). The J segment lost 9 bases and the V segment lost 1 base, leaving 7 bases of the junction unmatched. The CDR3, as DNA: TGTGCCAGCAGTTTATGGGTAGCGGGAGTGAGTGAGCAGTTCTTC. It yields the protein CASSLWVAGVSEQFF.

This chain joins TRBV5-6 and TRBJ2-2; a possible D gene is TRBD1 (6 bases). The V gene's germline CDR1 is SGHDT and CDR2 YYEEEE. V was clipped by 4 bases and J by 2 bases, with 15 bases between them. The CDR3 totals 16 residues. CDR3 nucleotides: TGTGCCAGCAGCACTCCAGGGGCTTCAAACACCGGGGAGCTGTTTTTT. Amino acids: CASSTPGASNTGELFF.

The V gene is TRBV10-2, the J gene TRBJ1-5, with a possible D match to TRBD1 (5 bases). This CDR3 comprises 15 residues. Germline CDR1 and CDR2: WSHSY and SAAADI. The V end was cut by 2 bases, the J end by 2 bases, with 10 bases between. The CDR3 loop reads CASSEGGDRNQPQHF. Written as DNA, the CDR3 is TGCGCCAGCAGTGAGGGGGGAGACCGCAATCAGCCCCAGCATTTT.